The 17 T cell receptor beta chains below all came from one sample that was sequenced in a study of siplizumab effects on memory and regulatory T cells. Profiling relied on immunoSEQ multiplex PCR, and the TCRdb table lists in-frame clones only, not all of them. The sample contains around 120,000 clones, roughly 94% of which appear only once. Material for sequencing was non-Treg CD4+ T cells sorted from blood. The receptors here all came from a human donor in good health.

In this sample, this clone turned up once. The V gene is TRBV7-6, the J gene TRBJ2-3; D unclear. CDR1 is SGHVS and CDR2 is FNYEAQ in the germline V gene. The V gene lost 4 bases and the J gene lost 1 base, with 3 bases spanning the gap. The CDR3 contains 12 residues. CDR3 sequence reads: CASSSGTDTQYF. CDR3 DNA sequence: TGTGCCAGCAGCTCGGGCACAGATACGCAGTATTTT.

As DNA, the CDR3 is TGTGCCAGCAGTCCGGGAGGGCAGTTCTTC. It yields the protein CASSPGGQFF. The V call is TRBV2, the J call TRBJ2-1; TRBD2 matches 7 bases. This CDR3 comprises 10 residues. Germline V CDR1 and CDR2: SNHLY, FYNNEI. V shed 5 bases, J shed 12 bases, and the junction held 1 base outside the gene matches.

The V gene is TRBV7-9, the J gene TRBJ1-2; D is perhaps TRBD1 (5 bases). Germline CDR1 reads SEHNR; CDR2 reads FQNEAQ (reference sequence). Trimming stripped 4 bases from V and 0 bases from J, with 18 bases between. The CDR3 is made up of 17 amino acids. This CDR3 reads CASSYPPQAVANYGYTF. The CDR3 coding sequence is TGTGCCAGCAGCTACCCCCCACAGGCGGTAGCTAACTATGGCTACACCTTC.

The chain is built from TRBV6-4 and TRBJ2-7; D possibly corresponds to TRBD2 (5 bases). With 2 bases removed from V and 3 bases from J, the gap between germline ends came to 5 bases. CDR1 is MRHNA and CDR2 is SNTAGT in the germline V gene. The CDR3 has 12 amino acids. The chain's CDR3 is CASSDRGYEQYF. In DNA, the CDR3 is TGTGCCAGCAGTGACCGGGGCTACGAGCAGTACTTC.

V gene TRBV7-9 combines with J gene TRBJ1-1; D not resolved. The CDR3 spans 14 residues. CDR1 is SEHNR and CDR2 is FQNEAQ in the germline V gene (reference sequence). The V end was cut by 2 bases, the J end by 0 bases, with 7 bases between. The CDR3 loop reads CASSLTSMNTEAFF. The CDR3 DNA is TGTGCCAGCAGCTTAACAAGCATGAACACTGAAGCTTTCTTT.

This chain connects TRBV4-1 to TRBJ2-1, with D perhaps TRBD1 or TRBD2 (5 bases each). V was shortened by 3 bases and J by 2 bases, with 14 bases between the two germline ends. This CDR3 has 16 amino acids. Per the germline V gene, CDR1 is MGHRA and CDR2 is YSYEKL. CDR3 loop: CASSHPGRKAYNEQFF. The CDR3 region has the DNA TGCGCCAGCAGCCACCCAGGGAGAAAAGCCTACAATGAGCAGTTCTTC.

This chain joins TRBV6-5 and TRBJ2-7; 10 bases agree with TRBD1. The CDR3 has 15 residues. The ends lost 0 bases at V and 3 bases at J; junction bases unmatched: 2. Germline V gives CDR1 MNHEY, CDR2 SVGAGI. The CDR3, as DNA: TGTGCCAGCAGTTACTCCGGACAGGGGGACTACGAGCAGTACTTC. Translation: CASSYSGQGDYEQYF.

The chain recombines TRBV6-5 with TRBJ2-7; D is uncertain. V was pared by 6 bases and J by 2 bases, with 8 bases between. The CDR3 consists of 12 residues. CDR1 is MNHEY and CDR2 is SVGAGI in the germline V gene. The CDR3 loop is CASRAEAYEQYF. In DNA form, the CDR3 reads TGTGCCAGCAGAGCTGAAGCCTACGAGCAGTACTTC.

This clone was seen only once. An end of the junction differs from the germline gene, which may be a read error. The rearrangement uses TRBV25-1 and TRBJ1-2; 7 bases are a match to TRBD1. CDR3 size: 16 residues. The germline gives CDR1 MGHDK, CDR2 SYGVNS. In nucleotides, the CDR3 is TGTGCCAGCAGTGATTCGGGACAGTCTTCCGGTGGGGTCCTCGCCTTC. Translation: CASSDSGQSSGGVLAF.

CDR3 residues: CASSLSEMNTEAFF. CDR3 nucleotide sequence: TGTGCCAGCAGCTTATCTGAGATGAACACTGAAGCTTTCTTT. The chain joins TRBV7-8 to TRBJ1-1; D ambiguous. The germline CDR1 and CDR2 sequences are SGHVS and FQNEAQ. Deletions cut 2 bases from V and 0 bases from J, with 7 bases between. CDR3 length: 14 residues.

The V call is TRBV7-2, the J call TRBJ2-7; 7 nucleotides line up with TRBD1. Germline V gives CDR1 SGHTA, CDR2 FQGNSA. The CDR3 covers 15 residues. J lost 3 bases, V lost 3 bases, and 8 bases had no gene match. CDR3 nucleotide sequence: TGTGCCAGCAGCTTGACGAGGGACAGCCTCTACGAGCAGTACTTC. Amino acid sequence: CASSLTRDSLYEQYF.

The chain recombines TRBV28 with TRBJ1-5, with 7 positions matching TRBD1. The CDR3 spans 12 residues. CDR1 is MDHEN, CDR2 SYDVKM, per germline. J lost 3 bases, V lost 10 bases, and 3 bases had no gene match. The CDR3 sequence: CANEGANQPQHF. CDR3 DNA sequence: TGTGCCAACGAGGGGGCCAATCAGCCCCAGCATTTT.

V is TRBV6-1 and J is TRBJ1-1; D gene uncertain. Trimming stripped 4 bases from V and 0 bases from J, with 9 bases between. This CDR3 region has 14 residues. Germline V CDR1 and CDR2: MNHNS, SASEGT. The chain's CDR3 is CASSGPAMNTEAFF. The CDR3 DNA sequence: TGTGCCAGCAGTGGTCCGGCTATGAACACTGAAGCTTTCTTT.

The chain combines TRBV9 with TRBJ1-1; tentatively, D is TRBD1 (5 bases). This CDR3 is built from 14 residues. Trimming left V 3 bases short and J 5 bases short, with 14 bases between. Germline CDR1 is SGDLS and CDR2 is YYNGEE. The CDR3 reads CASSAQRGLTEAFF. CDR3 nucleotides: TGTGCCAGCAGCGCCCAAAGGGGCTTGACTGAAGCTTTCTTT.

This chain uses TRBV6-4 with TRBJ1-5; 8 nucleotides align to TRBD1. CDR3 length equals 15 residues. Germline CDR1 MRHNA, CDR2 SNTAGT. V was clipped by 4 bases and J by 7 bases; unmatched bases: 9. The CDR3 sequence is CASSATDRDTQPQHF. CDR3 coding DNA: TGTGCCAGCAGTGCCACGGACAGGGATACACAGCCCCAGCATTTT.

The rearrangement links TRBV19 to TRBJ1-6; D not certain. Germline CDR1 reads LNHDA; CDR2 reads SQIVND (reference sequence). The V end was cut by 3 bases, the J end by 9 bases, with 12 bases between. CDR3 size: 14 residues. CDR3 bases: TGTGCCAGTAGTATTAAGGGCGTAATTTCACCCCTCCACTTT. As protein: CASSIKGVISPLHF.

This chain joins TRBV27 and TRBJ2-7; 14 bases align to TRBD2. The V gene's germline CDR1 is MNHEY and CDR2 SMNVEV (reference sequence). CDR3 length: 16 residues. The V segment lost 5 bases and the J segment 4 bases; nucleotides outside the gene matches: 7. The CDR3 DNA reads as TGTGCCAGCAGTCTAGGGACTAGCGGGAGATTTTACGAGCAGTACTTC. Its protein is CASSLGTSGRFYEQYF.